Sequencing of this TCR beta chain was carried out in a study of T cell responses to AZD1222 COVID-19 vaccine. The CDR3 extends over 14 amino acids. Germline V gene data show CDR1 as MDHEN and CDR2 as SYDVKM. Trimming took off 4 bases at V and 2 bases at J, with 12 bases between the two ends. Clones were read by immunoSEQ multiplex PCR, and TCRdb kept only the in-frame ones, dropping some. Among about 83,000 clones listed, around 89% were seen once. The sequence was obtained from an adult in good health. Sequencing was performed on peripheral blood, taken on day 0 of AZD1222 vaccination. The genes are TRBV28 and TRBJ2-7; D call uncertain. The CDR3, as DNA: TGTGCCAGCAGTTCCCCCCCCGCGGCCTACGAGCAGTACTTC. The encoded protein is CASSSPPAAYEQYF. Drawing the rest from reference TRBV28 and TRBJ2-7, the complete variable domain is DVKVTQSSRYLVKRTGEKVFLECVQDMDHENMFWYRQDPGLGLRLIYFSYDVKMKEKGDIPEGYSVSREKKERFSLILESASTNQTSMYLCASSSPPAAYEQYFGPGTRLTVT.